A single T cell receptor beta chain is shown here with its context. What it binds is not known. This record belongs to a study of T cell responses to AZD1222 COVID-19 vaccine. The ends were cut back, 1 base at V and 2 bases at J, with 6 bases in the middle. This CDR3 contains 14 residues. Germline assignment: CDR1 LNHDA and CDR2 SQIVND (reference sequence). Data came from immunoSEQ multiplex PCR; TCRdb stores just in-frame clones and leaves some out. The repertoire has 150,000 or so clones, just over 90% of them found once; the top ten carry 1% to 1.5%. Study observations and caveats: Increases in Spike-specific TCR breadth and depth were seen after two AZD1222 doses.

The receptor comes from an adult who received the AZD1222 COVID-19 vaccine. This chain joins TRBV19 and TRBJ2-1; D remains unclear. The sequences come from peripheral blood, collected 28 days after the second AZD1222 dose. In nucleotides, the CDR3 is TGTGCCAGTAGTATAGGCTCTACCTACAATGAGCAGTTCTTC. Amino acids: CASSIGSTYNEQFF.